Each of the 19 T cell receptor beta chains below was sequenced from the same sample in a study of vaccination effects on CD4 cells after COVID-19. These receptors' targets are unknown. Clones were sequenced by immunoSEQ multiplex PCR, and TCRdb holds only the in-frame ones, with some missing. The sample has about 27,000 clones, 75% to 80% seen once. After expansion with viral peptide pools in the ViraFEST assay, antigen-specific CD4+ T cells were sequenced. Upon completion of 10 to 11 days in culture, CD4+ T cells were isolated. Confirmation by PCR established that the person had SARS-CoV-2 infection between March and December 2020. The source material was CD4+ T cells from PBMCs cultured with HCoV-NL63 spike peptides, sampled before COVID-19 vaccination. The receptors were gathered from a human donor who had a prior SARS-CoV-2 infection.

This clone was seen a handful of times. V and J are TRBV11-3 and TRBJ2-7; 7 bases fit TRBD2. The CDR3 sequence is 16 residues long. The trim removed 4 bases at V and 3 bases at J, leaving 12 bases unmatched. Germline V gene sequence: CDR1 SGHNT, CDR2 YENEEA. CDR3 region: CASSSSKLADLYEQYF. The CDR3 DNA reads TGTGCCAGCAGCTCCAGCAAGCTAGCGGACCTCTACGAGCAGTACTTC.

This clone was found once. V is TRBV2 and J is TRBJ2-1, with 8 positions matching TRBD2. This CDR3 spans 15 amino acids. Germline V gene data show CDR1 as SNHLY and CDR2 as FYNNEI. Trimming took 7 bases from V and 2 from J; bases not matched to a gene: 7. Here the CDR3 reads CASTLLAGPYNEQFF. The DNA of the CDR3 is TGTGCCAGCACTTTATTAGCGGGACCCTACAATGAGCAGTTCTTC.

V and J are TRBV11-3 and TRBJ2-1; weak D call: TRBD2 (5 bases). Trimming shortened V by 2 bases and J by 3 bases, and 11 bases separated the two germline ends. This CDR3 region has 15 residues. Germline V gives CDR1 SGHNT, CDR2 YENEEA. The DNA for the CDR3 is TGTGCCAGCAGCTTACGGGGAATCAACTACAATGAGCAGTTCTTC. Translating it yields CASSLRGINYNEQFF.

The CDR3 DNA sequence: TGTGCCAGCAGCGAAACTAGCACAGATACGCAGTATTTT. As protein: CASSETSTDTQYF. The chain recombines TRBV5-6 with TRBJ2-3; D is ambiguous. Germline V gives CDR1 SGHDT, CDR2 YYEEEE. V dropped 4 bases and J dropped 0 bases, with 6 bases sitting between them. The length of the CDR3 is 13 residues.

This chain joins TRBV2 and TRBJ2-5; 8 nucleotides match TRBD2. The CDR3 has 14 amino acids. With 7 bases clipped from V and 5 bases from J, the junction kept 9 bases outside the gene matches. Per the germline V gene, CDR1 is SNHLY and CDR2 is FYNNEI. CDR3 protein: CASTTSGGGETQYF. Here the CDR3 DNA reads TGTGCCAGCACCACGAGCGGGGGAGGTGAGACCCAGTACTTC.

This chain links TRBV6-6 with TRBJ2-3; D possibly corresponds to TRBD1 (7 bases). The V and J ends lost 6 bases and 1 base respectively, with 14 bases between them. Per germline, CDR1 MNHNY and CDR2 SVGAGI (reference sequence). The CDR3 covers 15 residues. The CDR3 DNA sequence: TGTGCCAGCAGCAGGGGGGACACCGGCACAGATACGCAGTATTTT. It is translated as CASSRGDTGTDTQYF.

The chain couples TRBV9 to TRBJ2-1, with 10 bases matching TRBD2. Trimming took 2 bases from V and 0 from J; bases not matched to a gene: 17. Germline CDR1 SGDLS, CDR2 YYNGEE. The CDR3 is made up of 21 amino acids. The CDR3, as DNA: TGTGCCAGCAGCGTCGGGTCGGGTCTAGCGGGGGCCCCGAGCTCCTACAATGAGCAGTTCTTC. Its translation is CASSVGSGLAGAPSSYNEQFF.

This chain uses TRBV19 with TRBJ2-7, with unresolved D. Trimming pared 5 bases from V and 7 bases from J, leaving 15 bases between. The CDR3 covers 13 residues. Germline CDR1 LNHDA, CDR2 SQIVND (reference sequence). The CDR3 sequence is CASSGQVRSEQYF. DNA for the CDR3: TGTGCCAGTAGTGGCCAGGTGCGGTCGGAGCAGTACTTC.

The chain combines TRBV2 with TRBJ1-4; TRBD1 might be the D (5 bases). V shed 3 bases and J shed 3 bases, with 8 bases lying between them. Germline CDR1 is SNHLY and CDR2 is FYNNEI. This CDR3 contains 14 residues. The CDR3 sequence is CASSDGGANEKLFF. The CDR3 DNA reads as TGTGCCAGCAGTGACGGGGGGGCTAATGAAAAACTGTTTTTT.

The J gene is TRBJ2-7, the V gene TRBV5-1; tentative D call: TRBD2 (5 bases). The CDR3 extends over 14 amino acids. Trimming cost V 4 bases and J 4 bases, with 15 bases left between them. Per the germline V gene, CDR1 is SGHRS and CDR2 is YFSETQ. The CDR3: CASSPRLAAYEQYF. CDR3 coding DNA: TGCGCCAGCAGCCCCCGGCTAGCAGCATACGAGCAGTACTTC.

The V and J genes are TRBV7-9 and TRBJ2-1; D remains ambiguous. Per the germline V gene, CDR1 is SEHNR and CDR2 is FQNEAQ (reference sequence). CDR3 length equals 14 residues. Between the trimmed V and J ends, which lost 1 base and 6 bases, there was a span of 10 bases. CDR3 nucleotide sequence: TGTGCCAGCAGCTTAGTTGTGCCCTTCAATGAGCAGTTCTTC. As protein: CASSLVVPFNEQFF.

The V call is TRBV18, the J call TRBJ1-1, with a tentative D call TRBD1 (5 bases). Trimming took off 5 bases at V and 0 bases at J, with 7 bases between the two ends. This CDR3 region has 13 residues. CDR1 is KGHSH and CDR2 is LQKENI in the germline V gene. CDR3 in amino acids: CASSDSMNTEAFF. The CDR3 DNA sequence: TGTGCCAGCTCAGACAGCATGAACACTGAAGCTTTCTTT.

The chain's CDR3 is CASSQRGFGNQPQHF. The CDR3 nucleotides are TGCGCCAGCAGCCAGAGGGGATTTGGCAATCAGCCCCAGCATTTT. The genes are TRBV4-1 and TRBJ1-5; possibly TRBD1 for D (5 bases). The V gene lost 3 bases and the J gene lost 2 bases, with 11 bases spanning the gap. Germline-derived CDR1 and CDR2 are MGHRA and YSYEKL. The CDR3 length is 15 residues.

This clone has a single count. The CDR3 here is CATSRGSLAGGITDTQYF. For the CDR3, the DNA is TGTGCCACCAGCAGAGGATCACTAGCGGGGGGCATAACAGATACGCAGTATTTT. The rearrangement joins TRBV15 to TRBJ2-3; 12 bases map to TRBD2. Germline CDR1 is LNHNV and CDR2 is YYDKDF (reference sequence). V was clipped by 1 base and J by 3 bases; unmatched bases: 8. There are 18 residues in the CDR3.

CDR3 amino acids: CASSPGDRGRSDEQFF. CDR3 bases: TGTGCCAGCTCACCCGGCGACAGGGGCCGTAGCGATGAGCAGTTCTTC. This chain links TRBV18 with TRBJ2-1; 8 positions match TRBD1. The ends lost 3 bases at V and 8 bases at J; junction bases unmatched: 12. CDR1 is KGHSH and CDR2 is LQKENI in the germline V gene. This CDR3 is 16 amino acids long.

J is TRBJ1-2 and V is TRBV5-1; weak D call: TRBD1 (6 bases). From germline, CDR1 is SGHRS and CDR2 YFSETQ. This CDR3 is 14 amino acids long. The V and J ends lost 6 bases and 4 bases respectively, with 16 bases between them. DNA for the CDR3: TGCGCCAGCAACACAGGAGAAGGGGGCTATGGCTACACCTTC. Translated, it gives CASNTGEGGYGYTF.

V usage is TRBV18 and J usage is TRBJ1-1; a possible D gene is TRBD1 (6 bases). Trimming stripped 6 bases from V and 3 bases from J, with 14 bases between. The CDR3 covers 14 residues. Germline CDR1 is KGHSH and CDR2 is LQKENI. The DNA of the CDR3 is TGTGCCAGCTCGATCAGGGGAGTCGACACTGAAGCTTTCTTT. It yields the protein CASSIRGVDTEAFF.

The chain carries TRBV5-1 and TRBJ2-1; TRBD1 matches at 8 bases. V gave up 6 bases and J gave up 6 bases; unmatched junction bases: 5. This CDR3 comprises 13 residues. Germline CDR1 is SGHRS and CDR2 is YFSETQ. The CDR3 sequence is CASTKDRGNEQFF. The CDR3 DNA reads TGCGCCAGCACCAAAGACAGGGGCAATGAGCAGTTCTTC.

The chain uses TRBV7-2 and TRBJ1-1; D is undetermined. The ends were cut back, 1 base at V and 3 bases at J, with 9 bases in the middle. In germline, CDR1 is SGHTA, CDR2 FQGNSA. This CDR3 has 14 amino acids. The CDR3 DNA reads TGTGCCAGCAGCTTAGTGGCTCGGGACACTGAAGCTTTCTTT. Translated, it gives CASSLVARDTEAFF.